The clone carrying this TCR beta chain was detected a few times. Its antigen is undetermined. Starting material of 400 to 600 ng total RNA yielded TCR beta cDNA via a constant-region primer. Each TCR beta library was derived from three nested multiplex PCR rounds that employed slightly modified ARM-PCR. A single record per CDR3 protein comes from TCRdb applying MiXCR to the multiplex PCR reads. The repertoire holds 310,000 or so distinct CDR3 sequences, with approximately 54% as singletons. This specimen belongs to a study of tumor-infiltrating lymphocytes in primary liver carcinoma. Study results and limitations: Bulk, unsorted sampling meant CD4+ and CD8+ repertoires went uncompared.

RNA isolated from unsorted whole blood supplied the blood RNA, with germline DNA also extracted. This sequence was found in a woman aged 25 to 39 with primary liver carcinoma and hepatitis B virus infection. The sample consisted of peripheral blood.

The CDR3 DNA reads TGTGCCACCAGTGATTTGGGGAAAGATACGCAGTATTTT. Translated, it gives CATSDLGKDTQYF. This chain links TRBV24-1 with TRBJ2-3; D not certain. The germline V gene has CDR1 KGHDR and CDR2 SFDVKD. This CDR3 has 13 residues. V lost 0 bases to trimming and J lost 5 bases, with 5 bases between them.